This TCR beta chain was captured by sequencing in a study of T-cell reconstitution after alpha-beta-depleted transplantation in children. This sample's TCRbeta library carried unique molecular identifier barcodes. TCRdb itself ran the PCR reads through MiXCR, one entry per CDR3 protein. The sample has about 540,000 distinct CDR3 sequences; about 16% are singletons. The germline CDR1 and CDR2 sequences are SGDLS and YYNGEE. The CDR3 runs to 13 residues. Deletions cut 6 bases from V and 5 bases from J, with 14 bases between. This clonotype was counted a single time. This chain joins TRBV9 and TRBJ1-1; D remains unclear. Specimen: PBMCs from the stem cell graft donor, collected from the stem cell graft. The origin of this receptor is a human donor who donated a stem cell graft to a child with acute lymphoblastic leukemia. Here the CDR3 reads CASKAGEDTEAFF. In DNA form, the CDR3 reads TGTGCCAGCAAGGCGGGCGAGGATACTGAAGCTTTCTTT.